Listed below are T cell receptor beta chains from one sample, sequenced in a study of shared clonotypes between healthy human individuals. The table came from immunoSEQ multiplex PCR; TCRdb's copy has only in-frame clones and leaves some out. Among around 2,000,000 clones, 95% were seen once, and the ten largest hold under 0.15%. Source material: naive CD4+ T cells sorted from blood. The receptor source for this set is a man between 18 and 29 years old in good health. Each CDR3 is given with its conserved first and last residue. The D gene is left open where the match is weak. Not all rows give a size; the values are once, few, many and, for expanded clones, a class.

TRBV16	TRBJ2-1	-	-	TGTGCCAGCAGCCCAATGGGGGTAGGGAACTACAATGAGCAGTTCTTC	CASSPMGVGNYNEQFF
TRBV2	TRBJ2-1	-	-	TGTGCCAGCAGTGAAGGTTCGGGGATGCATGAGCAGTTCTTC	CASSEGSGMHEQFF
TRBV11-2	TRBJ2-7	-	-	TGTGCCAGCAGTTCGAAGGGGCTACTCTACGAGCAGTACTTC	CASSSKGLLYEQYF
TRBV4-3	TRBJ1-4	-	-	TGCGCCAGCAGCCAAGATGAGGGCAGGAGTGAAAAACTGTTTTTT	CASSQDEGRSEKLFF
TRBV2	TRBJ2-7	-	TRBD2	TGTGCCAGCAGTGTTAAGCGGGAAGAGAGCGAGCAGTACTTC	CASSVKREESEQYF
TRBV27	TRBJ2-7	-	TRBD2	TGTGCCAGCAGTTTTTCCCGGACTAGCGGGAGGTCCTACGAGCAGTACTTC	CASSFSRTSGRSYEQYF
TRBV4-1	TRBJ1-3	-	-	TGCGCCAGCAGGCTAGACAGCAACTCTGGAAACACCATATATTTT	CASRLDSNSGNTIYF
TRBV4-1	TRBJ2-1	-	TRBD2	TGCGCCAGCAGCCTCGAGGCCGGGGGGACTAGAGTCACTCATGAGCAGTTCTTC	CASSLEAGGTRVTHEQFF
TRBV27	TRBJ1-2	-	-	TGTGCCAGCAGGACTAACTATGGCTACACCTTC	CASRTNYGYTF
TRBV7-2	TRBJ1-2	-	TRBD1	TGTGCCAGCAGCTTAGTAAGCGGACAGGGATCTGGCTACACCTTC	CASSLVSGQGSGYTF
TRBV30	TRBJ1-3	-	TRBD1	TGTGCCTGGAGTCCGGGACAGTTCAGCTCTGGAAACACCATATATTTT	CAWSPGQFSSGNTIYF
TRBV6-1	TRBJ1-2	-	TRBD1	TGTGCCAGCAGTGTCCGGGACAGGGGCTTCTATGGCTACACCTTC	CASSVRDRGFYGYTF
TRBV15	TRBJ2-3	once	-	TGTGCCACCAGCAGAGATGGAGCCAGCACAGATACGCAGTATTTT	CATSRDGASTDTQYF
TRBV2	TRBJ1-5	-	-	TGTGCCAGCACCCTAGAAGGGGCGCAGCCCCAGCATTTT	CASTLEGAQPQHF
TRBV27	TRBJ2-5	-	-	TGTGCCAGCGCCCCACGGGAGACTAGAGGGTTGGAGACCCAGTACTTC	CASAPRETRGLETQYF
TRBV25-1	TRBJ2-7	-	-	TGTGCCAGCAGTGAATTTAGGGGCTACGAGCAGTACTTC	CASSEFRGYEQYF
TRBV11-3	TRBJ1-1	-	-	TGTGCCAGCAGCTTTGGGGGCGAGACTGAAGCTTTCTTT	CASSFGGETEAFF
TRBV28	TRBJ2-3	-	-	TGTGCCAGCAGTTTTGTGAAAGGTGGATCAGATACGCAGTATTTT	CASSFVKGGSDTQYF
TRBV5-4	TRBJ2-1	-	TRBD2	TGTGCCAGCAGCTTAATGTCCTCTTGGTTAGCGGGACATGAGCAGTTCTTC	CASSLMSSWLAGHEQFF
TRBV10-3	TRBJ2-3	-	-	TGTGCAGCTCGGCGGGGTCTCACAGATACGCAGTATTTT	CAARRGLTDTQYF
TRBV5-1	TRBJ2-3	-	TRBD2	TGCGCCAGCAGCTTGGTAGCGGGGTCCAGCACAGATACGCAGTATTTT	CASSLVAGSSTDTQYF
TRBV5-1	TRBJ2-2	-	-	TGCGCCAGCAGCTTGGATGGCCCGGGGGAGCTGTTTTTT	CASSLDGPGELFF
TRBV18	TRBJ2-7	-	TRBD1	TGTGCCAGCTCACCCCAGACCGGGACAGGAGCCTACGAGCAGTACTTC	CASSPQTGTGAYEQYF
TRBV18	TRBJ2-7	-	-	TGTGCCAGCTCACCAGGGGCCCGAGAGCAGTACTTC	CASSPGAREQYF
TRBV30	TRBJ2-7	-	TRBD2	TGTGCCTGGAGTACGGGCACTAGCGGGATGGGCGAGCAGTACTTC	CAWSTGTSGMGEQYF
TRBV28	TRBJ1-1	-	-	TGTGCCAGCAGTGAAGACTTGGGGGCTTTCTTT	CASSEDLGAFF
TRBV14	TRBJ1-4	-	-	TGTGCCAGCAGCCAAGAGGGTGGGAAACTGTTTTTT	CASSQEGGKLFF